Detailed here is one T cell receptor (beta chain). Treatment reported: oral pan-JAK inhibitor, 5-10 mg twice daily. This entry belongs to a study of CD8+ T cells in alopecia areata. Study in general: Treated patients were dosed with oral tofacitinib, taking 5 to 10 mg twice daily.

Sequencing templates came from extracted RNA that was reverse transcribed into cDNA. Here immunoSEQ multiplex PCR was the method, and the copy in TCRdb shows in-frame clones only, minus some. The table records 98,000 or so clones, about 64% of them present only once. The input for sequencing was CD8+ T cells sorted from blood, taken at week 4, from a patient treated with tofacitinib. This receptor was obtained from a human donor with alopecia areata.

The CDR3 DNA is TGTGCCAGCAGCCAGAGTGTAGATGAGCAGTACTTC. Amino acids: CASSQSVDEQYF. This chain connects TRBV14 to TRBJ2-7; D remains unclear. V lost 3 bases and J lost 7, with 10 bases in between. From germline, CDR1 is SGHDN and CDR2 FVKESK. CDR3 length: 12 amino acids.